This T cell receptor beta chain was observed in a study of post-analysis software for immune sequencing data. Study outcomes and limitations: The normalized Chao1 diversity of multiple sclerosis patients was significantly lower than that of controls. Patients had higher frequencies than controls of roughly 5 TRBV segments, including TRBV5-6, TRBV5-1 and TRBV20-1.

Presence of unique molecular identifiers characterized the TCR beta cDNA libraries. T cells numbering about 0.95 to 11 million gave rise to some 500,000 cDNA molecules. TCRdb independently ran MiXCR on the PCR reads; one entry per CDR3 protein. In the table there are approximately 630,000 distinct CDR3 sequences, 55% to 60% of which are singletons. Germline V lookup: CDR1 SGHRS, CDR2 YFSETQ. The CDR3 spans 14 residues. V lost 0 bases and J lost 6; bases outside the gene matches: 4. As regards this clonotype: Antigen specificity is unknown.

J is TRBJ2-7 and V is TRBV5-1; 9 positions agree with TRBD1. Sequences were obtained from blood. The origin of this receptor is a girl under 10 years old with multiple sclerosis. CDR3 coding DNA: TGCGCCAGCAGCTTGGGTACAGGGGGCTCCGAGCAGTACTTC. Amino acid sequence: CASSLGTGGSEQYF.